This T cell receptor (beta chain) was identified during a study of technical replicates of blood from several donors. CDR3 length equals 14 residues. V trimming: 2 bases; J trimming: 3 bases; junction bases outside the gene matches: 1. Germline loops: CDR1 SGHNT, CDR2 YYREEE (reference sequence). Profiling relied on immunoSEQ multiplex PCR, and the TCRdb table lists in-frame clones only, not all of them. The table lists under 75,000 clones, 80% to 95% of them singletons. This receptor was taken from a human donor in good health. Some clones in this sample may be carry-over from other donors' samples. Source material: PBMCs. The chain has TRBV5-4 and TRBJ1-4, with 7 bases identical to TRBD1. The CDR3, as DNA: TGTGCCAGCAGCTTACAGGGGTCTAATGAAAAACTGTTTTTT. Amino acids: CASSLQGSNEKLFF.